Below, one T cell receptor beta chain is given with its context. Its binding antigen is unknown. It has no much larger one-base neighbor in the sample; base qualities were not kept. The data were taken from a study of cytomegalovirus exposure and HLA in healthy donors (dated by TCRdb to the late 2010s). At the level of the whole study: According to a later analysis, the roughly 120 validation repertoires were produced on the same platform as the 700 or so repertoires of the first cohort. Besides the first cohort of roughly 660 subjects, a separate validation cohort made up of roughly 120 different subjects was used. The study was designed to test whether signatures of past pathogen exposure could be identified by cataloging public T cell receptors. High-throughput TCR immunosequencing, statistical association of individual TCRs with disease status, and machine learning were combined to predict cytomegalovirus infection status. The research as a whole found: A few of the identified cytomegalovirus-associated TCR beta chains were confirmed in vitro to be specific for cytomegalovirus antigens. A later analysis lacked HLA typing for the validation cohort, so it scored co-occurrence in that cohort across all 120 or so repertoires. The classifier was reported to diagnose cytomegalovirus status with high specificity and sensitivity in both the original cohort and the validation cohort. The authors suggested that the approach could potentially be generalized to other disease states and immunological phenotypes. Most TCR sequences were observed very rarely across donors, whereas some public TCRs were present in many individuals. The study listed approximately 150 TCR beta chains as associated with cytomegalovirus. Subsequent analysis determined that TCRs grouped into clusters in the first cohort also showed a tendency toward co-occurrence across the 130 or so validation repertoires, and 94% of cluster scores exceeded 0.

Donors formed part of the validation cohort, which comprised about 130 subjects and was distinct from the first cohort of 666 subjects. Spanning cysteine to phenylalanine, the CDR3 consists of 14 amino acids. Only the CDR3 part of the read is kept: 42 bases, read in frame from the first base. CDR1 and CDR2 are read off the germline V gene as SGDLS and YYNGEE. The V end gives up 4 bases and the J end 6 bases, leaving 8 bases in the junction not matched to a gene. Library construction relied on the immunoSEQ multiplex PCR assay. Turning to the authors' computational methods: A statistical classification framework was developed to diagnose cytomegalovirus status using the catalog of TCR beta chain sequences. In TCRdb, the immuneACCESS table is reduced to in-frame sequences with V and J assigned. These tables do not hold every clone; where another copy was compared, an unresolved V gene accounts for under half, and the others remain unexplained. D and trimming come from the DNA, and the V and J calls and clone size come from that table. This sample lists 80,000 to 100,000 clones; around 90% were detected once. The ten largest clonotypes hold around 3.9% of the sample.

Sample: PBMCs. The sequence joins TRBV9 to TRBJ1-1, with 8 bases matching TRBD1. This TCR came from a woman younger than 45 in good health and CMV-seronegative. The nucleotide sequence reads TGTGCCAGCAGCACGGGACAGGTGTTATCTGAAGCTTTCTTT. Translated, it gives CASSTGQVLSEAFF.